Shown below are 9 T cell receptor beta chains from a single sample sequenced in a study of cytomegalovirus exposure and HLA in healthy donors. Sequencing used immunoSEQ multiplex PCR; TCRdb keeps in-frame clones, though not all of them. Counted here are a few hundred thousand clones, 86% occurring once; the ten biggest clones make up around 0.8%. The sequenced sample consisted of PBMCs. These receptors were taken from a woman younger than 30 in good health and CMV-seronegative.

The chain employs TRBV13 and TRBJ2-3; D remains unclear. The length of the CDR3 is 12 residues. V was shortened by 0 bases and J by 5 bases, with 3 bases between the two germline ends. CDR1 is PRHDT and CDR2 is FYEKMQ in the germline V gene (reference sequence). The CDR3 bases are TGTGCCAGCAGCTTAGGCCGAGATACGCAGTATTTT. Protein product: CASSLGRDTQYF.

The chain recombines TRBV7-9 with TRBJ1-3, with TRBD1 identical over 7 bases. CDR3 length equals 16 residues. V lost 5 bases and J lost 7; bases outside the gene matches: 14. Germline CDR1 and CDR2: SEHNR and FQNEAQ (reference sequence). The CDR3 coding sequence is TGTGCCAGCAGCCAACCCCCGGGACAGTCAGGGAACACCATATATTTT. It encodes CASSQPPGQSGNTIYF.

This chain links TRBV27 with TRBJ1-1; possibly TRBD1 for D (6 bases). Germline values: CDR1 MNHEY, CDR2 SMNVEV (reference sequence). CDR3 length: 15 amino acids. V was shortened by 4 bases and J by 1 base, with 13 bases between the two germline ends. The CDR3, as DNA: TGTGCCAGCAGTTCCTTCTCAGGGGAGAACACTGAAGCTTTCTTT. Its translation: CASSSFSGENTEAFF.

This clone has a count of ten or more. CDR3 DNA sequence: TGCGCCAGCGCCCAGGCGGGAACCTACGAGCAGTACTTC. Amino acids: CASAQAGTYEQYF. This chain links TRBV4-3 with TRBJ2-7; possible D gene TRBD2, 6 bases. Germline V gene lookup returns CDR1 LGHNA and CDR2 YSLEER. CDR3 size: 13 residues. Trimming took 8 bases from V and 2 from J, leaving 13 bases between them.

This chain uses TRBV6-5 with TRBJ2-1, with TRBD2 matching 10 bases. This CDR3 contains 15 residues. V dropped 8 bases and J dropped 8; count of bases not matched to a gene: 12. Germline values: CDR1 MNHEY, CDR2 SVGAGI. DNA of the CDR3: TGTGCCAGCGGCCCTCTAGCGGGAGTGGGCGATGAGCAGTTCTTC. Its translation is CASGPLAGVGDEQFF.

The V and J genes are TRBV6-6 and TRBJ1-4, with D uncertain. The germline V gene has CDR1 MNHNY and CDR2 SVGAGI (reference sequence). V was clipped by 7 bases and J by 8 bases, with 5 bases between them. The CDR3 consists of 10 residues. The CDR3 reads CASNGEKLFF. The CDR3 DNA is TGTGCCAGCAATGGCGAAAAACTGTTTTTT.

V gene TRBV10-3 combines with J gene TRBJ2-4, with D maybe TRBD2 (6 bases). This CDR3 contains 15 residues. Per the germline V gene, CDR1 is ENHRY and CDR2 is SYGVKD. V shed 6 bases and J shed 1 base, with 13 bases lying between them. DNA for the CDR3: TGTGCCATCAGGGCGGGGCCCCCTGCCAAAAACATTCAGTACTTC. Its protein product is CAIRAGPPAKNIQYF.

The rearrangement uses TRBV15 and TRBJ2-6; D is perhaps TRBD2 (6 bases). CDR3 length: 15 amino acids. Per the germline V gene, CDR1 is LNHNV and CDR2 is YYDKDF (reference sequence). Trimming took 8 bases from V and 0 from J, leaving 11 bases between them. This CDR3 is CATRLEGSGANVLTF. The CDR3 nucleotides are TGTGCCACCCGATTGGAGGGCTCTGGGGCCAACGTCCTGACTTTC.

The V call is TRBV5-4, the J call TRBJ1-4, with 8 nucleotides matching TRBD1. The CDR3 consists of 14 residues. Trimming cost V 1 base and J 6 bases; bases outside gene matches: 2. Germline V gene lookup returns CDR1 SGHNT and CDR2 YYREEE (reference sequence). Here the CDR3 reads CASSLQGADEKLFF. Here the CDR3 DNA reads TGTGCCAGCAGCTTGCAGGGGGCGGATGAAAAACTGTTTTTT.